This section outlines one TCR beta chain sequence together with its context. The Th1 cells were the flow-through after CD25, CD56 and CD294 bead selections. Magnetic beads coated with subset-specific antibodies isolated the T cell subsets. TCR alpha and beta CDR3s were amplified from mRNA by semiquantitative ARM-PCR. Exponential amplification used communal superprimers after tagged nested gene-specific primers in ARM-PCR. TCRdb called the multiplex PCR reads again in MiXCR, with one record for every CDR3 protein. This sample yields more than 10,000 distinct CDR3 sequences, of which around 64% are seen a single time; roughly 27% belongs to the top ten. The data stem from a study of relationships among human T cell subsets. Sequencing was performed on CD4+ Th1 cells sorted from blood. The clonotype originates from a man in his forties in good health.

The chain's CDR3 is CASSPHGRTVSNQPQHF. CDR3 bases: TGCGCCAGCAGTCCCCACGGAAGGACAGTTAGCAATCAGCCCCAGCATTTT. This sequence joins TRBV10-1 and TRBJ1-5; D might be TRBD1 (6 bases). V was trimmed by 5 bases and J by 0 bases, leaving 17 bases between them. The CDR3 extends over 17 amino acids. Per germline, CDR1 WNHNN and CDR2 SYGVQD (reference sequence).